The following is a T cell receptor beta chain sequence with its context. From germline, CDR1 is SNHLY and CDR2 FYNNEI. Trimming at V came to 4 bases and at J to 6 bases, leaving 10 bases not matched to a gene. The CDR3 contains 15 residues. This sample is part of a study of T cells in Graves' hyperthyroidism and ophthalmopathy. Study in general: Before any treatment, at initial diagnosis, peripheral blood was collected.

Using RNA transcripts as the source, TCR beta CDR3 regions were amplified. The HTBI primer set drove a first-round RT-PCR of the TCR CDR3. A single record per CDR3 protein comes from TCRdb applying MiXCR to the multiplex PCR reads. The sample yields about 420,000 distinct CDR3 sequences, around a sixth seen once. Among the patients, aged 18 to 65, hyperthyroidism was newly diagnosed and had lasted under 2 months. Thyroid ultrasound, orbital computed tomography, clinical symptoms, and serum thyroxine and TRAb underpinned diagnoses. This receptor was obtained from a woman between 18 and 30 years old with Graves' hyperthyroidism. The specimen was blood. The chain combines TRBV2 with TRBJ1-2, with TRBD1 matching over 8 bases. The CDR3 DNA reads as TGTGCCAGCAGTGTCGGCAGGGGGCGGACGAATGGCTACACCTTC. Translated: CASSVGRGRTNGYTF. The full variable domain, its missing parts supplied by reference TRBV2 and TRBJ1-2, is EPEVTQTPSHQVTQMGQEVILRCVPISNHLYFYWYRQILGQKVEFLVSFYNNEISEKSEIFDDQFSVERPDGSNFTLKIRSTKLEDSAMYFCASSVGRGRTNGYTFGSGTRLTVV.